A selection of T cell receptor beta chains follows, all from one sample in a study of T-cell reconstitution after alpha-beta-depleted transplantation in children. TCRdb reprocessed the PCR reads with MiXCR, giving one entry per CDR3 protein. The sample has hundreds of thousands of distinct CDR3 sequences; 20% to 30% are singletons. Material: PBMCs, mostly from graft donor cells, obtained 360 days after TCRalphabeta/CD19-depleted stem cell transplant. The source of these receptors is a female patient aged 2-9 years who had a stem cell transplant for congenital amegakaryocytic thrombocytopenia, so the T cells may come from the graft donor. The CDR3 runs from the conserved cysteine through the conserved F or W. Fields, in order: clone size, V gene, D gene, CDR3 length, J gene, CDR3 DNA, CDR3 protein. D genes are given only for firm matches. Some rows have no size entry. The others give once, few or many, or a class for an expanded clone.

NA	TRBV20-1	TRBD1	13	TRBJ2-1	TGCAGCACGGACAGGGAGACCTACAATGAGCAGTTCTTC	CSTDRETYNEQFF
NA	TRBV4-3	NA	16	TRBJ1-1	TGCGCCAGCAGCCAAGGACCGAGACAGGTTTTCACTGAAGCTTTCTTT	CASSQGPRQVFTEAFF
NA	TRBV20-1	TRBD1	16	TRBJ2-7	TGCAGTGCTAGAGAGCCTCGACAGGGACCCTTTGCCGAGCAGTACTTC	CSAREPRQGPFAEQYF
NA	TRBV20-1	TRBD1	17	TRBJ1-1	TGCAGTGCTACCTCGACAGGGGGCTGGAAAATGAACACTGAAGCTTTCTTT	CSATSTGGWKMNTEAFF
many	TRBV4-1	TRBD1	17	TRBJ1-5	TGCGCCAGCAGCCAAATACCCGGGACAGGGGGCAATCAGCCCCAGCATTTT	CASSQIPGTGGNQPQHF
NA	TRBV5-5	NA	13	TRBJ2-7	TGTGCCAGCAGCTTCGGGAATGCCTACGAGCAGTACTTC	CASSFGNAYEQYF
NA	TRBV9	NA	15	TRBJ2-3	TGTGCCAGCAGCGCTAGGCGGGCCCCCACAGATACGCAGTATTTT	CASSARRAPTDTQYF
NA	TRBV5-1	TRBD2	16	TRBJ2-3	TGCGCCAGCAGCCTGGAGACTAGCGGAGCCACAGATACGCAGTATTTT	CASSLETSGATDTQYF
NA	TRBV5-1	NA	14	TRBJ2-3	TGCGCCAGCAGCTTCAGGGTTGATTCAGATACGCAGTATTTT	CASSFRVDSDTQYF
many	TRBV12-3/TRBV12-4	NA	13	TRBJ1-1	TGTGCCAGCAGTTTTACGAGGGGTCCTGAAGCTTTCTTT	CASSFTRGPEAFF
NA	TRBV28	TRBD2	15	TRBJ2-1	TGTGCCATCAGTTCCAGAGCGGGAGACTACAATGAGCAGTTCTTC	CAISSRAGDYNEQFF
NA	TRBV5-1	NA	13	TRBJ1-1	TGCGCCAGCAGCCGCGGGTGGGACACTGAAGCTTTCTTT	CASSRGWDTEAFF
NA	TRBV20-1	NA	13	TRBJ2-3	TGCAGTGCTAGAGAGGGGTGGACGGATACGCAGTATTTT	CSAREGWTDTQYF
many	TRBV6-5	NA	15	TRBJ2-3	TGTGCCAGCAGTTACGGAGCGCGGGGCACAGATACGCAGTATTTT	CASSYGARGTDTQYF
NA	TRBV10-2	TRBD2	17	TRBJ2-1	TGCGCCAGTAGCCAACGAGGCCTAGCGGAATTCGGTAATGAGCAGTTCTTC	CASSQRGLAEFGNEQFF
NA	TRBV28	TRBD2	14	TRBJ2-5	TGTGCCAGCAGTTTTGCCGGGGGGGTGGAGACCCAGTACTTC	CASSFAGGVETQYF
NA	TRBV20-1	NA	14	TRBJ2-7	TGCAGTGCTAGTGCCGCAGGGACCTCCTACGAGCAGTACTTC	CSASAAGTSYEQYF
NA	TRBV6-1	NA	14	TRBJ2-7	TGTGCCAGCAGCAACCGAAATGGGGCATTGGAGCAGTACTTC	CASSNRNGALEQYF
NA	TRBV5-1	NA	17	TRBJ2-6	TGCGCCAGCAGCTTGGTACAGCTAGACTCTGGGGCCAACGTCCTGACTTTC	CASSLVQLDSGANVLTF
NA	TRBV18	NA	15	TRBJ2-5	TGTGCCAGCTCACTATGGCCACAGGGAGGAGAGACCCAGTACTTC	CASSLWPQGGETQYF
few	TRBV6-1	NA	15	TRBJ2-3	TGTGCCAACAACTACGGGGGAACGAGCACAGATACGCAGTATTTT	CANNYGGTSTDTQYF
NA	TRBV19	NA	13	TRBJ1-3	TGTGCCAGTACCAACACGGACGGAAACACCATATATTTT	CASTNTDGNTIYF
many	TRBV28	NA	12	TRBJ2-2	TGTGCCAGCACGGTGAACACCGGGGAGCTGTTTTTT	CASTVNTGELFF
NA	TRBV7-2	NA	15	TRBJ1-5	TGTGCCAGCAGCTTAGTGGGGTATAGCAATCAGCCCCAGCATTTT	CASSLVGYSNQPQHF